What follows are 14 T cell receptor beta chains derived from one specimen sequenced in a study of T cell responses to AZD1222 COVID-19 vaccine. Some clones are missing from TCRdb's copy, which holds only in-frame ones; the method was immunoSEQ multiplex PCR. The sample holds some 130,000 clones, approximately 91% seen once. Sequenced material: peripheral blood, taken on day 0 of AZD1222 vaccination. Source of these receptors: an adult in good health.

The chain recombines TRBV4-1 with TRBJ2-7, with D maybe TRBD1 (5 bases). The germline V and J ends were trimmed by 5 bases and 0 bases, with 11 bases remaining between them. CDR1 MGHRA and CDR2 YSYEKL come from the germline V gene. The CDR3 covers 14 residues. Here the CDR3 DNA reads TGCGCCAGCAGCGCGACAGCAAACTCCTACGAGCAGTACTTC. The encoded protein is CASSATANSYEQYF.

This clone was observed a single time. This rearrangement joins TRBV30 to TRBJ1-1, with 10 positions matching TRBD1. V lost 2 bases and J lost 6; bases outside the gene matches: 6. Germline V gene sequence: CDR1 GTSNPN, CDR2 SVGIG (reference sequence). The CDR3 sequence is 14 residues long. This CDR3 reads CAWSRDRGSAEAFF. For the CDR3, the DNA is TGTGCCTGGAGTAGGGACAGGGGAAGCGCTGAAGCTTTCTTT.

V and J are TRBV19 and TRBJ1-1; the D gene is possibly TRBD1 (6 bases). Looked up from germline, CDR1 is LNHDA and CDR2 is SQIVND (reference sequence). Trimming left V 7 bases short and J 2 bases short, with 14 bases between. CDR3 size: 14 residues. CDR3 nucleotide sequence: TGTGCCAGTAAAGGGACATCGACTAACACTGAAGCTTTCTTT. Protein: CASKGTSTNTEAFF.

This clone was seen a handful of times. Other DNA sequences from this sample encode an identical CDR3 as well. The chain combines TRBV2 with TRBJ1-5; D is ambiguous. The CDR3 contains 14 residues. Germline V gives CDR1 SNHLY, CDR2 FYNNEI. Trimming removed 2 bases at V and 2 bases at J, with 7 bases between. In nucleotides, the CDR3 is TGTGCCAGCAGTGAAACACAAGGCAATCAGCCCCAGCATTTT. Translation gives CASSETQGNQPQHF. Full variable domain (remainder filled in from reference TRBV2 and TRBJ1-5): EPEVTQTPSHQVTQMGQEVILRCVPISNHLYFYWYRQILGQKVEFLVSFYNNEISEKSEIFDDQFSVERPDGSNFTLKIRSTKLEDSAMYFCASSETQGNQPQHFGDGTRLSIL.

The DNA of the CDR3 is TGTGCCAGCAGTTACACGAACACATTGCCCCAGCATTTT. Protein: CASSYTNTLPQHF. The chain combines TRBV6-5 with TRBJ1-5; no definite D call. Per the germline V gene, CDR1 is MNHEY and CDR2 is SVGAGI. With 2 bases removed from V and 9 bases from J, the gap between germline ends came to 11 bases. There are 13 residues in the CDR3.

This chain links TRBV18 with TRBJ2-7, with D unclear. Germline CDR1 is KGHSH and CDR2 is LQKENI. There are 16 residues in the CDR3. V lost 3 bases and J lost 4, with 19 bases in between. The CDR3 loop is CASSPARKGQIYEQYF. The CDR3 coding sequence is TGTGCCAGCTCACCGGCCAGGAAGGGCCAAATTTACGAGCAGTACTTC.

The chain uses TRBV5-1 and TRBJ1-6, with D perhaps matching TRBD1 (5 bases). V was shortened by 0 bases and J by 7 bases, with 11 bases between the two germline ends. The CDR3 totals 15 residues. Germline V gene lookup returns CDR1 SGHRS and CDR2 YFSETQ. The CDR3 bases are TGCGCCAGCAGCTTGGAGGGACGGAGGAATTCACCCCTCCACTTT. Encoded protein: CASSLEGRRNSPLHF.

The rearrangement joins TRBV9 to TRBJ2-2; D gene ambiguous. Germline values: CDR1 SGDLS, CDR2 YYNGEE. V shed 3 bases and J shed 0 bases, with 15 bases lying between them. The CDR3 is 17 amino acids. CDR3 in amino acids: CASSGPGSTSNTGELFF. In nucleotides, the CDR3 is TGTGCCAGCAGCGGACCGGGTTCTACTTCGAACACCGGGGAGCTGTTTTTT.

The chain recombines TRBV3-1 (or the pseudogene TRBV3-2) with TRBJ2-3; either TRBD1 or TRBD2 may supply D (6 bases each). Trimming removed 4 bases from V and 0 bases from J, with 11 bases in between. Germline V gene lookup returns CDR1 LGHDT and CDR2 YNNKEL (reference sequence). The CDR3 runs 15 residues. DNA of the CDR3: TGTGCCAGCAGCCCCACAGGGACTAGCACAGATACGCAGTATTTT. It codes for CASSPTGTSTDTQYF.

CDR3 amino acids: CASSPGGGYGYTF. The CDR3, as DNA: TGTGCCAGCAGTCCAGGGGGCGGCTATGGCTACACCTTC. The rearrangement links TRBV6-5 to TRBJ1-2; 8 nucleotides match TRBD1. The germline V gene has CDR1 MNHEY and CDR2 SVGAGI. With 5 bases clipped from V and 4 bases from J, the junction kept 3 bases outside the gene matches. This CDR3 has 13 amino acids.

The rearrangement uses TRBV7-6 and TRBJ2-7; the D gene could be TRBD1 or TRBD2 (5 bases each). V dropped 4 bases and J dropped 2 bases, with 9 bases sitting between them. Per germline, CDR1 SGHVS and CDR2 FNYEAQ. CDR3 length: 13 amino acids. CDR3: CASSSGPTYEQYF. CDR3 sequence (DNA): TGTGCCAGCAGCTCGGGACCGACCTACGAGCAGTACTTC.

The rearrangement links TRBV4-3 to TRBJ1-5; no reliable D call. Trimming pared 4 bases from V and 0 bases from J, leaving 10 bases between. This CDR3 has 15 residues. The V gene's germline CDR1 is LGHNA and CDR2 YSLEER. The CDR3 loop reads CASSLTRYSNQPQHF. For the CDR3, the DNA is TGCGCCAGCAGCCTCACGCGGTATAGCAATCAGCCCCAGCATTTT.

The chain joins TRBV5-1 to TRBJ1-6, with 12 bases matching TRBD1. The germline V gene has CDR1 SGHRS and CDR2 YFSETQ. V shed 4 bases and J 0 bases; nucleotides not matched to a gene: 5. The CDR3 runs 18 residues. CDR3 nucleotides: TGCGCCAGCAGCCCGGGACAGGGGGCCAGCTCCTATAATTCACCCCTCCACTTT. Residues: CASSPGQGASSYNSPLHF.

This sequence joins TRBV3-1 (or the pseudogene TRBV3-2) and TRBJ2-5; no reliable D call. Trimming stripped 0 bases from V and 2 bases from J, with 7 bases between. The CDR3 runs 14 residues. Germline loops: CDR1 LGHDT, CDR2 YNNKEL (reference sequence). The CDR3 protein is CASSQDRAQETQYF. CDR3 sequence (DNA): TGTGCCAGCAGCCAAGATAGGGCTCAAGAGACCCAGTACTTC.